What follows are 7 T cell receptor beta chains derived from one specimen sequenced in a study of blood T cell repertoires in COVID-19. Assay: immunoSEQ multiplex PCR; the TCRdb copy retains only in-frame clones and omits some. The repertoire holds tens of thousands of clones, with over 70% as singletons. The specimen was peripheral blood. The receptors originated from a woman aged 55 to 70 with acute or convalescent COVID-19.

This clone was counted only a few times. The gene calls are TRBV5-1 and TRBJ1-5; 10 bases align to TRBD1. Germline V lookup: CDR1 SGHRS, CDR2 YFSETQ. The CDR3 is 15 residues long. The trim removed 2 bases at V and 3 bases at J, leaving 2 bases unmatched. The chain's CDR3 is CASSFGTGVNQPQHF. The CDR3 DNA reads TGCGCCAGCAGCTTTGGGACAGGGGTCAATCAGCCCCAGCATTTT.

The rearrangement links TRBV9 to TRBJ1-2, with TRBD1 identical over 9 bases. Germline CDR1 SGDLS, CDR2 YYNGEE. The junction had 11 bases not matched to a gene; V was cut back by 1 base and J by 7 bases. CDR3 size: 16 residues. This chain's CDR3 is CASSVLGGTGRSGYTF. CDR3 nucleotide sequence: TGTGCCAGCAGCGTACTGGGGGGGACAGGGAGGAGTGGCTACACCTTC. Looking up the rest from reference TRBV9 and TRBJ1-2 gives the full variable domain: DSGVTQTPKHLITATGQRVTLRCSPRSGDLSVYWYQQSLDQGLQFLIQYYNGEERAKGNILERFSAQQFPDLHSELNLSSLELGDSALYFCASSVLGGTGRSGYTFGSGTRLTVV.

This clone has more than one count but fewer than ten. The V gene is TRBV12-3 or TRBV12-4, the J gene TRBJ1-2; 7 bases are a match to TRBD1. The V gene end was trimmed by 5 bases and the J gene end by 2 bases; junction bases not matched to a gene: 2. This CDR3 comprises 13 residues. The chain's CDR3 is CASSATGNYGYTF. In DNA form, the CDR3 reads TGTGCCAGCAGTGCGACAGGGAACTATGGCTACACCTTC.

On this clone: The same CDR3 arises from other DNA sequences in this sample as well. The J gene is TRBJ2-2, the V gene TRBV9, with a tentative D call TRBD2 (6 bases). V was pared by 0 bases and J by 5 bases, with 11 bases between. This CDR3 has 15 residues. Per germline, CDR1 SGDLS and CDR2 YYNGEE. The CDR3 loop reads CASSVGRGGTGELFF. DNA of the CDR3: TGTGCCAGCAGCGTAGGGCGGGGTGGTACCGGGGAGCTGTTTTTT.

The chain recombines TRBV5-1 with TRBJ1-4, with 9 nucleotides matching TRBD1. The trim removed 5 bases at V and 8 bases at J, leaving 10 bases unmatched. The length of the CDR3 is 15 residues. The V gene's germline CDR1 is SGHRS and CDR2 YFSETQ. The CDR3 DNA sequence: TGCGCCAGCAGGGATCCGGGACAGGGAGACGAAAAACTGTTTTTT. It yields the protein CASRDPGQGDEKLFF.

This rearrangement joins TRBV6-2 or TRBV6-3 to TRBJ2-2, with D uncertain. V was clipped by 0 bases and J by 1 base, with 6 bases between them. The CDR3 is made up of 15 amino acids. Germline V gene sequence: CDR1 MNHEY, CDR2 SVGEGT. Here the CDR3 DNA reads TGTGCCAGCAGTTACTCGAGTTTGAACACCGGGGAGCTGTTTTTT. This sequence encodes CASSYSSLNTGELFF.

DNA of the CDR3: TGTGCCTGGATCCGACTAGCGGCCTCCTACAATGAGCAGTTCTTC. Encoded protein: CAWIRLAASYNEQFF. The V and J genes are TRBV30 and TRBJ2-1, with 9 nucleotides matching TRBD2. The CDR3 covers 15 residues. Per the germline V gene, CDR1 is GTSNPN and CDR2 is SVGIG (reference sequence). Trimming at V came to 4 bases and at J to 0 bases, leaving 4 bases not matched to a gene.